Below, 13 T cell receptor beta chains from the same sample are listed, as sequenced in a study of siplizumab effects on memory and regulatory T cells. Here immunoSEQ multiplex PCR was the method, and the copy in TCRdb shows in-frame clones only, minus some. The sample has 70,000 to 100,000 clones, roughly 93% seen once. The sequencing sample was made of CD8+ T cells sorted from blood. These receptors were obtained from a human donor in good health.

The CDR3 bases are TGTGCCAGCAGCTTGATGCCCGGTTTGTCGTCCTACAATGAGCAGTTCTTC. The encoded protein is CASSLMPGLSSYNEQFF. The chain has TRBV7-3 and TRBJ2-1; no clear D. Trimming took off 3 bases at V and 1 base at J, with 16 bases between the two ends. This CDR3 comprises 17 residues. Germline V lookup: CDR1 SGHTA, CDR2 FQGTGA.

The chain links TRBV28 to TRBJ1-4; D not certain. Per the germline V gene, CDR1 is MDHEN and CDR2 is SYDVKM. The CDR3 has 15 amino acids. V was shortened by 5 bases and J by 0 bases, with 10 bases between the two germline ends. The CDR3 loop reads CASSLVGSTNEKLFF. In DNA, the CDR3 is TGTGCCAGCAGTCTCGTCGGGTCAACTAATGAAAAACTGTTTTTT.

The chain combines TRBV11-3 with TRBJ2-7, with TRBD1 matching 8 bases. The junction had 11 bases not matched to a gene; V was cut back by 5 bases and J by 5 bases. The length of the CDR3 is 15 residues. Germline loops: CDR1 SGHNT, CDR2 YENEEA. CDR3 protein: CASSQTGTGTNEQYF. The CDR3 region has the DNA TGTGCCAGCAGCCAAACCGGGACAGGTACGAACGAGCAGTACTTC.

V gene TRBV6-1 combines with J gene TRBJ1-1; tentatively, D is TRBD1 (5 bases). CDR3 length equals 17 residues. The V gene lost 2 bases and the J gene lost 5 bases, with 21 bases spanning the gap. Germline CDR1 reads MNHNS; CDR2 reads SASEGT. CDR3: CASSELAGKSLRTEAFF. CDR3 DNA sequence: TGTGCCAGCAGTGAATTGGCAGGGAAGAGTTTGAGGACTGAAGCTTTCTTT.

The chain is built from TRBV7-8 and TRBJ1-5; D is unclear. V shed 1 base and J shed 3 bases, with 10 bases lying between them. The germline gives CDR1 SGHVS, CDR2 FQNEAQ. This CDR3 has 15 amino acids. CDR3 in amino acids: CASSLVADLNQPQHF. The DNA for the CDR3 is TGTGCCAGCAGCTTAGTGGCGGATCTCAATCAGCCCCAGCATTTT.

The chain employs TRBV10-3 and TRBJ2-5, with D possibly TRBD2 on 5 matching bases. From germline, CDR1 is ENHRY and CDR2 SYGVKD. Trimming cost V 2 bases and J 3 bases, with 10 bases left between them. This CDR3 is 14 amino acids long. The CDR3 DNA follows: TGTGCCATCAGTGAGACCGGGGAAAAAGAGACCCAGTACTTC. Translation gives CAISETGEKETQYF.

The chain recombines TRBV19 with TRBJ2-2; the D gene is possibly TRBD1 (5 bases). The germline gives CDR1 LNHDA, CDR2 SQIVND (reference sequence). Trimming cost V 4 bases and J 2 bases, with 11 bases left between them. The CDR3 runs 15 residues. CDR3 bases: TGTGCCAGTAGTAGGCCAGGGCCTAACACCGGGGAGCTGTTTTTT. This encodes CASSRPGPNTGELFF.

This clone is a singleton in its sample. This chain joins TRBV4-1 and TRBJ1-1, with a possible D match to TRBD1 (5 bases). There are 13 residues in the CDR3. CDR1 is MGHRA, CDR2 YSYEKL, per germline. Trimming removed 0 bases at V and 4 bases at J, with 6 bases between. The CDR3 DNA is TGCGCCAGCAGCCAAGAGGGGACCACTGAAGCTTTCTTT. Its protein product is CASSQEGTTEAFF.

This chain links TRBV9 with TRBJ2-1; 8 nucleotides line up with TRBD2. This CDR3 is built from 15 residues. Losses at the gene ends were 0 bases for V and 4 bases for J; bases not matched to a gene: 3. The germline gives CDR1 SGDLS, CDR2 YYNGEE. CDR3 nucleotides: TGTGCCAGCAGCGTAGACGGGAGGGGGTACAATGAGCAGTTCTTC. Translation gives CASSVDGRGYNEQFF.

This clone appeared a single time. The chain carries TRBV4-1 and TRBJ1-5; perhaps TRBD1 as D (5 bases). CDR3 size: 17 residues. The germline gives CDR1 MGHRA, CDR2 YSYEKL. V was clipped by 1 base and J by 0 bases, with 13 bases between them. The CDR3 coding sequence is TGCGCCAGCAGCCAAGTCAGGGCGCCTTATAGCAATCAGCCCCAGCATTTT. Its translation: CASSQVRAPYSNQPQHF.

This clone was seen only a few times. The V call is TRBV4-1, the J call TRBJ1-4; TRBD1 is a possible D gene (5 bases). Germline V lookup: CDR1 MGHRA, CDR2 YSYEKL. V lost 6 bases and J 6 bases, leaving 11 bases between the germline ends. This CDR3 spans 13 amino acids. This CDR3 reads CASSPGTDEKLFF. CDR3 DNA: TGCGCCAGCAGTCCCGGGACCGATGAAAAACTGTTTTTT.

The chain has TRBV6-1 and TRBJ1-1, with a possible D match to TRBD1 (5 bases). CDR3 length: 12 residues. Germline V gene sequence: CDR1 MNHNS, CDR2 SASEGT. V was clipped by 8 bases and J by 5 bases, with 12 bases between them. CDR3 DNA sequence: TGTGCCAGCCTGGCCTGGGGGACTGAAGCTTTCTTT. This translates into CASLAWGTEAFF.

As DNA, the CDR3 is TGTGCCAGCAGCGAGGACCCGCAGCTCTACGAGCAGTACTTC. Protein: CASSEDPQLYEQYF. The chain carries TRBV11-3 and TRBJ2-7; D remains ambiguous. The CDR3 has 14 residues. Germline V gene lookup returns CDR1 SGHNT and CDR2 YENEEA. Trimming left V 5 bases short and J 3 bases short, with 14 bases between.